This T cell receptor beta chain was recorded in a study of blood T cell repertoires in COVID-19 (TCRdb year 2020). With respect to the entire study: Samples from collaborators originated in the United States, Italy and Spain and spanned both the acute and convalescent phases of COVID-19. The prospective study material was composed of cDNA or gDNA derived from T cells, B-cell-depleted T cells, or PBMCs. The dataset comprised deeply sampled blood TCRbeta repertoires from subjects exposed to, actively infected with, or recovered from COVID-19. The repertoires were made available in a free public database intended to serve as a resource for research on the immune response to SARS-CoV-2. The samples were drawn from the first 160 participants of the ongoing ImmuneRACE study and from roughly 1,300 subjects provided by 6 global collaborators. Nearly every sample came with metadata listing a de-identified subject ID, COVID-19 status, age in years and sex. Where available, HLA class I and class II types were obtained from metadata supplied by the sample provider rather than from assay-based typing.

The sample holds one count of this clone. There is no known antigen for this receptor. Per-nucleotide qualities are absent, and no much larger clonotype sits a single base away. TCRbeta CDR3 regions were amplified from genomic DNA by means of the immunoSEQ Assay, a bias-controlled multiplex PCR. As for the original processing: Nucleated cell counts per sample were estimated from amplification of reference gene primers within the assay. To quantify the absolute abundance of each unique TCRbeta CDR3 rearrangement, sequence reads were collapsed and filtered. Productive Simpson clonality was computed per sample as the square root of Simpson's diversity index over productive rearrangements. As stored in TCRdb, this immuneACCESS dataset retains in-frame rearrangements with V and J assigned. A fraction of the clones does not appear; measured against another copy, unresolved V genes explain less than half of the discrepancy, and the remainder lacks a known reason. V and J calls plus clone size are reproduced from that table; the DNA served to infer D and trimming. This sample is represented by 61,000 or so clones; about 91% of them were singletons. The ten largest clonotypes hold approximately 18% of the sample.

Each collaborating institution followed its own protocols to collect whole blood in K2EDTA tubes. For TCRbeta analysis, collaborators shipped samples as frozen whole blood, isolated PBMCs, or DNA extracted from either of those sample types. V drops 5 bases and J drops 0 bases, leaving 13 bases in between. Including cysteine and phenylalanine, the CDR3 has 15 amino acids. Of the read, only the CDR3 DNA is kept; its 45 bases are in frame from base 1. Via the germline V gene, CDR1 is SGHTA and CDR2 FQGNSA. Study-wide conclusions, independent of this receptor: How much clinical and demographic metadata was included differed by source and by participant, and the metadata was provided uncurated.

The receptor's source is a woman older than 75 with active COVID-19. Here the chain combines TRBV7-2 and TRBJ1-2; TRBD1 might be the D gene, on 6 matching bases. Sequencing input: peripheral blood. This receptor has the CDR3 CASSLTWTANYGYTF. Here is the DNA: TGTGCCAGCAGCCTGACATGGACAGCTAACTATGGCTACACCTTC.